This passage covers 18 T cell receptor beta chains from one sample sequenced in a study of blood T cell repertoires in COVID-19 (dated by TCRdb to 2019 to 2021). Library preparation used the immunoSEQ multiplex PCR assay. Imported from immuneACCESS, the table was reduced by TCRdb to in-frame sequences with V and J called. These copies leave out some clones; in studies compared against another copy, an unresolved V gene accounts for under half, and the cause of the remainder is not known. In this sample the table shows roughly 170,000 clones, 65% to 85% of which occur a single time. About 3.5% of the sample comes from the top ten. Sequencing was carried out using PBMCs or T cells enriched from blood (not recorded which). The receptors were sampled from a woman in her forties or fifties in a cohort exposed to, infected with or recovered from COVID-19 (not recorded which).

V gene TRBV10-1 combines with J gene TRBJ2-7; tentative D call: TRBD2 (6 bases). Looked up from germline, CDR1 is WNHNN and CDR2 is SYGVQD (reference sequence). CDR3 length equals 16 residues. V was clipped by 0 bases and J by 0 bases, with 12 bases between them. DNA for the CDR3: TGCGCCAGCAGTGAGTCGAAACTAGCCAGCTCCTACGAGCAGTACTTC. Its translation is CASSESKLASSYEQYF.

The CDR3 spells CASSIDSQVADQFF. CDR3 in DNA: TGTGCCAGTAGTATAGACTCACAGGTGGCTGACCAGTTCTTC. This chain joins TRBV19 and TRBJ2-1; D possibly corresponds to TRBD1 (5 bases). The CDR3 contains 14 residues. Trimming took 0 bases from V and 13 from J, leaving 16 bases between them. Germline loops: CDR1 LNHDA, CDR2 SQIVND (reference sequence).

The V and J genes are TRBV19 and TRBJ1-1, with D maybe TRBD1 (6 bases). V lost 5 bases and J 6 bases, leaving 19 bases between the germline ends. The CDR3 contains 15 residues. The germline CDR1 and CDR2 sequences are LNHDA and SQIVND (reference sequence). The CDR3 is CASSLDGGGRSEAFF. The DNA for the CDR3 is TGTGCCAGTAGTCTCGATGGGGGGGGCAGATCTGAAGCTTTCTTT.

This chain joins TRBV5-1 and TRBJ2-3, with 7 bases that match TRBD1. CDR3 length: 14 amino acids. The V and J ends lost 0 bases and 4 bases, in that order; junction bases with no gene match: 2. Looked up from germline, CDR1 is SGHRS and CDR2 is YFSETQ. In nucleotides, the CDR3 is TGCGCCAGCAGCTTGGCGGGACAGTCAGATACGCAGTATTTT. Protein sequence: CASSLAGQSDTQYF.

This clone was detected a few times. This chain connects TRBV7-2 to TRBJ1-3, with a tentative D call TRBD1 (5 bases). Germline V gene data show CDR1 as SGHTA and CDR2 as FQGNSA. The CDR3 spans 16 residues. Deletions cut 2 bases from V and 0 bases from J, with 11 bases between. The CDR3 region is CASSLTGGNSGNTIYF. As DNA, the CDR3 is TGTGCCAGCAGCTTAACGGGGGGAAACTCTGGAAACACCATATATTTT.

The chain recombines TRBV27 with TRBJ2-2, with D hard to call. Germline-derived CDR1 and CDR2 are MNHEY and SMNVEV (reference sequence). The CDR3 sequence is 15 residues long. V shed 0 bases and J shed 4 bases, with 9 bases lying between them. The DNA of the CDR3 is TGTGCCAGCAGTTTATCGACGAGAGGCACCGGGGAGCTGTTTTTT. The encoded protein is CASSLSTRGTGELFF.

For this clone: Germline and junction disagree at one end, which may indicate a read error. CDR3 coding DNA: TGTGCTAGCAGCTTAGGTCAGGCTAACTCTGGAAACACCATATATTTT. Amino acid sequence: CASSLGQANSGNTIYF. V and J are TRBV7-7 and TRBJ1-3; no definite D call. The CDR3 consists of 16 residues. Germline CDR1 and CDR2: SSHAT and FNYEAQ (reference sequence).

This clone was observed a handful of times. The rearrangement links TRBV18 to TRBJ1-1; perhaps TRBD1 as D (6 bases). CDR1 is KGHSH and CDR2 is LQKENI in the germline V gene. The length of the CDR3 is 13 residues. The V end lost 5 bases, the J end lost 7 bases, and 14 bases lay between the germline ends. The CDR3 here is CASSSIGGVEAFF. Written as DNA, the CDR3 is TGTGCCAGCTCATCGATAGGGGGGGTTGAAGCTTTCTTT.

The chain recombines TRBV10-3 with TRBJ2-5; tentative D call: TRBD1 (5 bases). V dropped 6 bases and J dropped 0 bases, with 8 bases sitting between them. CDR3 length: 13 residues. Germline CDR1 ENHRY, CDR2 SYGVKD. CDR3: CAIRKGDQETQYF. The CDR3 nucleotides are TGTGCCATCAGAAAAGGGGACCAAGAGACCCAGTACTTC.

This clone came up a few times. This chain uses TRBV29-1 with TRBJ1-2; D gene ambiguous. Germline V lookup: CDR1 SQVTM, CDR2 ANQGSEA. V was trimmed by 8 bases and J by 0 bases, leaving 13 bases between them. The CDR3 is 13 amino acids. The DNA of the CDR3 is TGCAGCCTAGGAATTGACCCTAACTATGGCTACACCTTC. This sequence encodes CSLGIDPNYGYTF.

This chain joins TRBV12-3 or TRBV12-4 and TRBJ1-1, with unresolved D. The CDR3 totals 13 residues. The V end lost 3 bases, the J end lost 1 base, and 6 bases lay between the germline ends. The CDR3 here is CASSFQWNTEAFF. As DNA, the CDR3 is TGTGCCAGCAGTTTCCAATGGAACACTGAAGCTTTCTTT.

The chain recombines TRBV6-2 or TRBV6-3 with TRBJ2-7; the D gene is possibly TRBD2 (6 bases). The CDR3 has 13 amino acids. Germline V lookup: CDR1 MNHEY, CDR2 SVGEGT. V was trimmed by 4 bases and J by 4 bases, leaving 11 bases between them. CDR3 nucleotide sequence: TGTGCCAGCAGTTGGGGGGTTGGATACGAGCAGTACTTC. It is translated as CASSWGVGYEQYF.

V and J are TRBV19 and TRBJ1-4; D unresolved. The germline V gene has CDR1 LNHDA and CDR2 SQIVND (reference sequence). The V gene lost 7 bases and the J gene lost 3 bases, with 12 bases spanning the gap. CDR3 length: 14 amino acids. The CDR3 DNA follows: TGTGCCAGTAAAGTTGGGAGCTCTAATGAAAAACTGTTTTTT. Amino acids: CASKVGSSNEKLFF.

This clone was recorded once. V and J are TRBV4-2 and TRBJ1-2; TRBD1 matches at 9 bases. V lost 5 bases, J lost 6 bases, and 10 bases stayed unmatched. This CDR3 comprises 15 residues. Germline assignment: CDR1 LGHNA and CDR2 YNFKEQ. The CDR3 DNA sequence: TGTGCCAGCAGCTTACGAACAGGGGGCGCGGATGGCTACACCTTC. This translates into CASSLRTGGADGYTF.

The chain has TRBV29-1 and TRBJ2-3; 9 nucleotides align to TRBD1. The CDR3 loop spans 13 amino acids. Trimming removed 8 bases from V and 5 bases from J; junction bases left unmatched: 8. Germline V gene data show CDR1 as SQVTM and CDR2 as ANQGSEA. The CDR3 reads CSFAGQGGDTQYF. In nucleotides, the CDR3 is TGCAGCTTCGCGGGACAGGGTGGAGATACGCAGTATTTT.

This chain links TRBV18 with TRBJ2-1, with 9 nucleotides matching TRBD2. The CDR3 has 16 amino acids. V trimming: 3 bases; J trimming: 2 bases; junction bases outside the gene matches: 5. Per germline, CDR1 KGHSH and CDR2 LQKENI. This chain's CDR3 is CASSPYSGSTYNEQFF. CDR3 DNA sequence: TGTGCCAGCTCACCTTATAGCGGGAGTACCTACAATGAGCAGTTCTTC.

This sequence joins TRBV10-3 and TRBJ1-4; tentatively, D is TRBD1 (6 bases). CDR3 length equals 13 residues. V lost 0 bases to trimming and J lost 7 bases, with 6 bases between them. From germline, CDR1 is ENHRY and CDR2 SYGVKD. The CDR3 nucleotides are TGTGCCATCAGTGAGTCGGACAGTGAAAAACTGTTTTTT. It is translated as CAISESDSEKLFF.

V and J are TRBV15 and TRBJ2-3; D remains unclear. The CDR3 has 13 amino acids. V was shortened by 4 bases and J by 1 base, with 6 bases between the two germline ends. CDR1 and CDR2 (germline): LNHNV, YYDKDF (reference sequence). The CDR3 DNA reads as TGTGCCACCAGCATCACAGGCACAGATACGCAGTATTTT. Translated: CATSITGTDTQYF.